This T cell receptor (beta chain) was identified during a study of OX40 agonist ivuxolimab in advanced cancers. Study as a whole: Enrolled patients in dose escalation had cancers that were hepatocellular carcinoma, melanoma, renal cell or head and neck cancer.

Germline-derived CDR1 and CDR2 are MNHNY and SVGAGI (reference sequence). The CDR3 spans 14 residues. Deletions cut 7 bases from V and 4 bases from J, with 16 bases between. Generated by immunoSEQ multiplex PCR, the TCRdb table keeps only in-frame clones and is missing some. The table has around 80,000 clones, more than 85% seen once. V usage is TRBV6-6 and J usage is TRBJ1-2, with TRBD1 as a possible D gene (6 bases). Sequencing was performed on CD4+ or CD8+ T cells sorted from blood, taken in a trial of the OX40 agonist ivuxolimab. This TCR was recovered from an adult with an advanced solid tumor such as melanoma, head and neck, liver or kidney cancer. The CDR3 region is CASIPQGFGYGYTF. DNA for the CDR3: TGTGCCAGCATACCACAGGGATTCGGCTATGGCTACACCTTC.